Each of the 27 T cell receptor beta chains below was sequenced from the same sample in a study of T-cell reconstitution after alpha-beta-depleted transplantation in children. Preparing the TCRbeta library involved the use of unique molecular identifiers. Each CDR3 protein gets one entry after TCRdb re-called the PCR reads with MiXCR. The repertoire holds 220,000 or so distinct CDR3 sequences, with roughly 8.2% as singletons. The material was PBMCs, mostly from graft donor cells, obtained 180 days after TCRalphabeta/CD19-depleted stem cell transplant. The receptor source for this set is a male patient younger than 18 who had a stem cell transplant for acute lymphoblastic leukemia, so the T cells may come from the graft donor.

There are many counts of this clonotype. This rearrangement joins TRBV15 to TRBJ2-7, with 9 bases identical to TRBD1. V shed 4 bases, J shed 0 bases, and the junction held 7 bases outside the gene matches. CDR3 length: 16 amino acids. Looked up from germline, CDR1 is LNHNV and CDR2 is YYDKDF (reference sequence). CDR3 amino acids: CATSKPGQGFSYEQYF. In DNA, the CDR3 is TGTGCCACCAGCAAACCGGGACAGGGCTTCTCCTACGAGCAGTACTTC.

This clonotype was observed at least ten times. V is TRBV6-1 and J is TRBJ1-1; TRBD1 matches 7 bases. This CDR3 is 13 amino acids long. Looked up from germline, CDR1 is MNHNS and CDR2 is SASEGT. After removal of 6 bases from V and 5 bases from J, the junction contained 6 bases not matched to a gene. The CDR3 DNA sequence: TGTGCCAGCAGCACTAGGGGGCGTACTGAAGCTTTCTTT. Translation: CASSTRGRTEAFF.

Worth noting for this clonotype: With a much larger clone just one base away, this may be a read error. The chain employs TRBV11-2 and TRBJ2-3, with TRBD2 as a possible D gene (5 bases). Trimming removed 4 bases at V and 2 bases at J, with 16 bases between. The CDR3 totals 16 residues. Germline V CDR1 and CDR2: SGHAT, FQNNGV. This CDR3 reads CASSWLVSSLTDTQYF. The CDR3 nucleotides are TGTGCCAGCAGCTGGCTTGTGTCTAGCCTCACAGATACGCAGTATTTT.

This clonotype was seen repeatedly, ten times or more. The chain is built from TRBV7-9 and TRBJ1-4, with TRBD1 identical over 7 bases. Per the germline V gene, CDR1 is SEHNR and CDR2 is FQNEAQ (reference sequence). CDR3 size: 14 residues. Trimming cost V 8 bases and J 8 bases; bases outside gene matches: 11. DNA for the CDR3: TGTGCCAGCGGGACCAAGGGGGCAGGCGAAAAACTGTTTTTT. Its protein product is CASGTKGAGEKLFF. The entire variable domain, with the rest obtained from reference TRBV7-9 and TRBJ1-4, is as follows: DTGVSQNPRHKITKRGQNVTFRCDPISEHNRLYWYRQTLGQGPEFLTYFQNEAQLEKSRLLSDRFSAERPKGSFSTLEIQRTEQGDSAMYLCASGTKGAGEKLFFGSGTQLSVL.

At least ten counts were recorded for this clonotype. V gene TRBV20-1 combines with J gene TRBJ2-2; 7 bases agree with TRBD1. After removal of 6 bases from V and 8 bases from J, the junction contained 6 bases not matched to a gene. The CDR3 sequence is 12 residues long. The germline V gene encodes CDR1 DFQATT and CDR2 SNEGSKA (reference sequence). The DNA for the CDR3 is TGCAGTGCGACAGGGAGAATGGGGGAGCTGTTTTTT. The encoded protein is CSATGRMGELFF.

Ten or more counts support this clonotype. The chain recombines TRBV12-3 or TRBV12-4 with TRBJ1-6; D uncertain. The CDR3 has 14 residues. V dropped 7 bases and J dropped 0 bases, with 7 bases sitting between them. DNA of the CDR3: TGTGCCAGCACACCCGGCTCCTATAATTCACCCCTCCACTTT. Its translation is CASTPGSYNSPLHF.

The sample holds many counts of this clonotype. The rearrangement links TRBV28 to TRBJ1-5; D uncertain. The germline gives CDR1 MDHEN, CDR2 SYDVKM. The CDR3 is 15 residues long. Trimming took 7 bases from V and 0 from J, leaving 13 bases between them. CDR3 bases: TGTGCCAGCAAAGGACCTCCTTATAGCAATCAGCCCCAGCATTTT. Translated: CASKGPPYSNQPQHF.

This clonotype has a single count. The chain couples TRBV20-1 to TRBJ2-1; 7 bases align to TRBD2. The germline V gene encodes CDR1 DFQATT and CDR2 SNEGSKA (reference sequence). The length of the CDR3 is 12 residues. V was pared by 5 bases and J by 5 bases, with 3 bases of the junction left unmatched. In DNA form, the CDR3 reads TGCAGTGCTCGGGGGGTGGACAATGAGCAGTTCTTC. Its protein is CSARGVDNEQFF.

This clonotype was found many times. The chain combines TRBV5-1 with TRBJ2-3; D is undetermined. This CDR3 contains 15 residues. V lost 0 bases, J lost 1 base, and 9 bases lay in between. Germline assignment: CDR1 SGHRS and CDR2 YFSETQ. The CDR3 loop is CASSLEAVRTDTQYF. DNA of the CDR3: TGCGCCAGCAGCTTGGAGGCGGTTCGCACAGATACGCAGTATTTT.

This clonotype was observed at least ten times. The CDR3 reads CASRGPGLGNQPQHF. CDR3 nucleotide sequence: TGTGCCAGCAGGGGCCCGGGGCTCGGAAATCAGCCCCAGCATTTT. The chain links TRBV6-1 to TRBJ1-5; a possible D gene is TRBD1 (5 bases). Germline V CDR1 and CDR2: MNHNS, SASEGT. CDR3 length: 15 residues. V lost 6 bases, J lost 4 bases, and 16 bases lay in between.

In its sample, this clonotype was seen a few times. The CDR3 is CASSTLGGADEQYF. The CDR3 DNA reads TGTGCCAGTAGTACGCTAGGGGGCGCGGACGAGCAGTACTTC. The V gene is TRBV19, the J gene TRBJ2-7; 7 positions match TRBD1. The junction had 8 bases not matched to a gene; V was cut back by 4 bases and J by 5 bases. The CDR3 is 14 residues long. In germline, CDR1 is LNHDA, CDR2 SQIVND (reference sequence).

This clonotype was picked up many times. The chain is built from TRBV6-2 or TRBV6-3 and TRBJ1-1, with a tentative D call TRBD1 (5 bases). From germline, CDR1 is MNHEY and CDR2 SVGEGT. V was cut by 2 bases and J by 3 bases, with 13 bases left in between. The CDR3 runs 15 residues. CDR3 DNA: TGTGCCAGCAGTTACGGGTTGGGGCGCGACACTGAAGCTTTCTTT. Translating it yields CASSYGLGRDTEAFF.

The rearrangement joins TRBV6-5 to TRBJ2-2, with 8 bases matching TRBD1. CDR1 MNHEY and CDR2 SVGAGI come from the germline V gene. CDR3 length equals 17 residues. After removal of 2 bases from V and 3 bases from J, the junction contained 8 bases not matched to a gene. CDR3 bases: TGTGCCAGCAGTTACCCCCGACAGGGGCCGTACACCGGGGAGCTGTTTTTT. This gives the protein CASSYPRQGPYTGELFF.

This clonotype was seen ten or more times. J is TRBJ2-2 and V is TRBV28; D is uncertain. Germline-derived CDR1 and CDR2 are MDHEN and SYDVKM. V shed 2 bases and J shed 1 base, with 23 bases lying between them. This CDR3 has 20 amino acids. The CDR3 sequence is CASSLGRSASFLLNTGELFF. The CDR3 DNA sequence: TGTGCCAGCAGTTTAGGCAGAAGCGCCTCATTTCTCTTGAACACCGGGGAGCTGTTTTTT.

On this clonotype itself: This may arise from a read error, as a much more abundant clone is one base away. The V call is TRBV20-1, the J call TRBJ2-5; 8 nucleotides agree with TRBD1. The J segment lost 4 bases and the V segment lost 1 base, leaving 5 bases of the junction unmatched. Looked up from germline, CDR1 is DFQATT and CDR2 is SNEGSKA (reference sequence). The CDR3 covers 14 residues. The CDR3 region is CSARGDRWRETQYF. In nucleotides, the CDR3 is TGCAGTGCTAGAGGGGACAGGTGGAGAGAGACCCAGTACTTC.

This clonotype showed up many times. The rearrangement links TRBV5-5 to TRBJ2-3; D remains unclear. CDR3 length equals 13 residues. Trimming cost V 4 bases and J 6 bases, with 12 bases left between them. Germline CDR1 and CDR2: SGHKS and YYEKEE (reference sequence). DNA of the CDR3: TGTGCCAGCAGCCCTCCGCAGTGGGATACGCAGTATTTT. Residues: CASSPPQWDTQYF.

A word on this clonotype: A much larger clone differs from this one at a single base, so this may be a read error. CDR3 loop: CASSLYSGTVGAQYF. CDR3 nucleotides: TGTGCCAGCAGCTTGTATTCCGGGACAGTAGGCGCGCAGTACTTC. The J gene is TRBJ2-7, the V gene TRBV5-5; 7 nucleotides agree with TRBD1. CDR1 SGHKS and CDR2 YYEKEE come from the germline V gene (reference sequence). The CDR3 is 15 residues long. J was trimmed by 9 bases and V by 1 base; bases with no gene match: 13. Together with reference TRBV5-5 and TRBJ2-7, the CDR3 gives the full variable domain: DAGVTQSPTHLIKTRGQQVTLRCSPISGHKSVSWYQQVLGQGPQFIFQYYEKEERGRGNFPDRFSARQFPNYSSELNVNALLLGDSALYLCASSLYSGTVGAQYFGPGTRLTVT.

This clonotype was picked up many times. The chain joins TRBV6-5 to TRBJ1-5; no clear D. CDR3 size: 14 residues. V gave up 0 bases and J gave up 5 bases, with 8 bases separating them. Germline-derived CDR1 and CDR2 are MNHEY and SVGAGI. The CDR3 spells CASSYSRRYQPQHF. CDR3 nucleotides: TGTGCCAGCAGTTACTCGAGGAGGTATCAGCCCCAGCATTTT.

This clonotype came up many times. This chain connects TRBV5-1 to TRBJ2-7, with TRBD1 matching 11 bases. V shed 3 bases, J shed 2 bases, and the junction held 1 base outside the gene matches. The germline CDR1 and CDR2 sequences are SGHRS and YFSETQ. CDR3 length: 14 amino acids. The CDR3 DNA reads TGCGCCAGCAGCTGGACAGGGGGCACCTACGAGCAGTACTTC. Translated: CASSWTGGTYEQYF.

Comment on this clonotype: Because it lacks the conserved phenylalanine or tryptophan at the end, this CDR3 is likely a read error. The V call is TRBV12-3 or TRBV12-4, the J call TRBJ2-7; D is undetermined. V was trimmed by 4 bases and J by 2 bases, leaving 6 bases between them. CDR3 size: 12 residues. CDR3 nucleotides: TGTGCCAGCAGTTCCCCTCCCTACGAGCAGTACCTC. This codes for CASSSPPYEQYL.

This clonotype was detected many times. This chain joins TRBV5-6 and TRBJ2-3; the D is unclear. V shed 2 bases and J shed 7 bases, with 5 bases lying between them. Germline lookup yields CDR1 SGHDT and CDR2 YYEEEE. The CDR3 length is 11 residues. CDR3 in amino acids: CASSLSYTQYF. The DNA for the CDR3 is TGTGCCAGCAGCTTAAGTTATACGCAGTATTTT.

This clonotype has a count of ten or more. This chain connects TRBV9 to TRBJ2-2, with 8 bases lining up with TRBD2. CDR1 and CDR2 from the germline V gene are SGDLS and YYNGEE. The length of the CDR3 is 16 residues. The junction had 7 bases not matched to a gene; V was cut back by 2 bases and J by 4 bases. The CDR3 is CASSVLSGGLTGELFF. The CDR3 nucleotides are TGTGCCAGCAGCGTTTTAAGCGGGGGCCTCACCGGGGAGCTGTTTTTT.

With respect to this clonotype: Possible read error: a much larger clone is one base away. The chain has TRBV5-1 and TRBJ1-1, with unresolved D. CDR1 and CDR2 from the germline V gene are SGHRS and YFSETQ. The length of the CDR3 is 14 residues. The CDR3 DNA reads TGCGCCAGCAGCCCCGAGGGCCCACACACTGAAGCTTACTTT. Its protein product is CASSPEGPHTEAYF.

This clonotype occurred many times. V is TRBV29-1 and J is TRBJ1-1, with D perhaps TRBD1 (5 bases). The CDR3 contains 11 residues. Germline CDR1 and CDR2: SQVTM and ANQGSEA. The germline V and J ends were trimmed by 7 bases and 7 bases, with 13 bases remaining between them. The CDR3 DNA sequence: TGCAGCGCTGCAGGGTACCGTGAAGCTTTCTTT. Translation: CSAAGYREAFF.

CDR3 nucleotides: TGTGCCAGCAGTTCTAGCGTCCACTACGAGCAGTACTTC. Translating gives CASSSSVHYEQYF. This chain joins TRBV28 and TRBJ2-7; a weak D match, TRBD2 (6 bases). Germline V gene lookup returns CDR1 MDHEN and CDR2 SYDVKM. V gave up 4 bases and J gave up 3 bases, with 10 bases separating them. The CDR3 runs to 13 residues.

This clonotype was counted at least ten times. This rearrangement joins TRBV5-1 to TRBJ1-4; D is undetermined. Germline CDR1 is SGHRS and CDR2 is YFSETQ. V dropped 0 bases and J dropped 4 bases, with 13 bases sitting between them. CDR3 length equals 16 residues. Here the CDR3 reads CASSLDIAANNEKLFF. The CDR3 bases are TGCGCCAGCAGCTTGGATATCGCGGCTAATAATGAAAAACTGTTTTTT.

This clonotype was observed a few times. This chain joins TRBV20-1 and TRBJ2-5, with 7 bases fitting TRBD1. Germline-derived CDR1 and CDR2 are DFQATT and SNEGSKA (reference sequence). The J segment lost 3 bases and the V segment lost 7 bases, leaving 5 bases of the junction unmatched. The CDR3 is 12 residues long. CDR3 region: CSVAGTEETQYF. In DNA form, the CDR3 reads TGCAGTGTTGCCGGGACAGAAGAGACCCAGTACTTC.